Listed below are T cell receptor beta chains from one sample, sequenced in a study of blood T cell repertoires in COVID-19. Sequencing used immunoSEQ multiplex PCR; TCRdb keeps in-frame clones, though not all of them. The repertoire holds about 120,000 clones, with approximately 90% as singletons. The sample taken for sequencing was peripheral blood. The receptors come from a man in his forties with acute or convalescent COVID-19. CDR3s include the opening cysteine and the closing phenylalanine or tryptophan. The D gene is left open where the match is weak. The listing skips clone size in some rows; elsewhere it reads once, few, many or a size class.

J gene: TRBJ2-5; clone size: -; V gene: TRBV11-2; D gene: TRBD2; CDR3 DNA: TGTGCCGGCAGACCAGGACTAGCGGGGGCTCAAGAGACCCAGTACTTC; CDR3 protein: CAGRPGLAGAQETQYF
J gene: TRBJ1-5; clone size: -; V gene: TRBV19; D gene: TRBD1; CDR3 DNA: TGTGCCAGTAGTCTGCGACAGGGGACAACGCAGCCCCAGCATTTT; CDR3 protein: CASSLRQGTTQPQHF
J gene: TRBJ1-2; clone size: -; V gene: TRBV4-2; D gene: TRBD1; CDR3 DNA: TGTGCCAGCAGCCAAGACGGGACAGGGGGCGACTATGGCTACACCTTC; CDR3 protein: CASSQDGTGGDYGYTF
J gene: TRBJ2-1; clone size: once; V gene: TRBV5-1; D gene: TRBD2; CDR3 DNA: TGCGCCAGCCGGACTAGCGGGAGTAGGGATGAGCAGTTCTTC; CDR3 protein: CASRTSGSRDEQFF
J gene: TRBJ2-7; clone size: -; V gene: TRBV6-1; D gene: -; CDR3 DNA: TGTGCCAGCAGTGAAGCGACTACCACGGCCTACGAGCAGTACTTC; CDR3 protein: CASSEATTTAYEQYF
J gene: TRBJ1-1; clone size: -; V gene: TRBV27; D gene: TRBD1; CDR3 DNA: TGTGCCAGCAGTAGAACAGGGGGCTGGAACACTGAAGCTTTCTTT; CDR3 protein: CASSRTGGWNTEAFF
J gene: TRBJ2-7; clone size: -; V gene: TRBV7-7; D gene: TRBD1; CDR3 DNA: TGTGCTAGCAGCATGGGACAGGGAGGGGACGAGCAGTACTTC; CDR3 protein: CASSMGQGGDEQYF
J gene: TRBJ2-3; clone size: -; V gene: TRBV11-3; D gene: -; CDR3 DNA: TGTGCCAGCAGCTCGTCCCCCGGAGATACGCAGTATTTT; CDR3 protein: CASSSSPGDTQYF
J gene: TRBJ1-3; clone size: -; V gene: TRBV3-1/TRBV3-2; D gene: -; CDR3 DNA: TGTGCCAGCAGCCAAGGTCCGTTCGGAAACACCATATATTTT; CDR3 protein: CASSQGPFGNTIYF
J gene: TRBJ2-1; clone size: -; V gene: TRBV19; D gene: TRBD2; CDR3 DNA: TGTGCCAGTAGTGGAAACCTAGCGGGAGGTGAGCAGTTCTTC; CDR3 protein: CASSGNLAGGEQFF
J gene: TRBJ1-6; clone size: -; V gene: TRBV6-6; D gene: TRBD1; CDR3 DNA: TGTGCCAGCACTAGGACAGGGCCAGGGTCACCCCTCCACTTT; CDR3 protein: CASTRTGPGSPLHF
J gene: TRBJ2-7; clone size: -; V gene: TRBV9; D gene: TRBD1; CDR3 DNA: TGTGCCAGCAGCGCCGGGACAGGGACCTACGAGCAGTACTTC; CDR3 protein: CASSAGTGTYEQYF
J gene: TRBJ2-7; clone size: -; V gene: TRBV4-1; D gene: -; CDR3 DNA: TGCGCCAGCAGCCAAGACAGGGGCTACGAGCAGTACTTC; CDR3 protein: CASSQDRGYEQYF
J gene: TRBJ1-5; clone size: -; V gene: TRBV30; D gene: -; CDR3 DNA: TGTGCCTGGAGCTCACGGGGGGGCGTAGGCAATCAGCCCCAGCATTTT; CDR3 protein: CAWSSRGGVGNQPQHF
J gene: TRBJ1-5; clone size: -; V gene: TRBV6-2/TRBV6-3; D gene: TRBD1; CDR3 DNA: TGTGCCAGCAGTTTCAATATCGACAGGGTATCGAGCAATCAGCCCCAGCATTTT; CDR3 protein: CASSFNIDRVSSNQPQHF
J gene: TRBJ1-5; clone size: -; V gene: TRBV19; D gene: -; CDR3 DNA: TGTGCCAGTAGTATGGGCCTCGGGGGCAATCAGCCCCAGCATTTT; CDR3 protein: CASSMGLGGNQPQHF
J gene: TRBJ2-7; clone size: -; V gene: TRBV3-1/TRBV3-2; D gene: -; CDR3 DNA: TGTGCCAGCAGTAGACAGACGCAAACCTACGAGCAGTACTTC; CDR3 protein: CASSRQTQTYEQYF
J gene: TRBJ2-2; clone size: -; V gene: TRBV19; D gene: -; CDR3 DNA: TGTGCCAGTAGTATAGGCGCAGGGTACAGCGGGGAGCTGTTTTTT; CDR3 protein: CASSIGAGYSGELFF
J gene: TRBJ1-1; clone size: -; V gene: TRBV5-1; D gene: -; CDR3 DNA: TGCGCCAGCAGCCTGGCTTTGAGTTTCTCACTGAACACTGAAGCTTTCTTT; CDR3 protein: CASSLALSFSLNTEAFF
J gene: TRBJ1-2; clone size: -; V gene: TRBV10-1; D gene: TRBD1; CDR3 DNA: TGCGCCAACGGACAGGATTCCTATGGCTACACCTTC; CDR3 protein: CANGQDSYGYTF
J gene: TRBJ2-3; clone size: -; V gene: TRBV3-1/TRBV3-2; D gene: -; CDR3 DNA: TGTGCCAGCAGCCAAGTCGCGGGGAGCACAGATACGCAGTATTTT; CDR3 protein: CASSQVAGSTDTQYF
J gene: TRBJ1-1; clone size: -; V gene: TRBV19; D gene: -; CDR3 DNA: TGTGCCAGTAGTCCTTTGGGAGGGGGAATGGATCGAGCTTTCTTT; CDR3 protein: CASSPLGGGMDRAFF
J gene: TRBJ2-2; clone size: -; V gene: TRBV4-2; D gene: TRBD2; CDR3 DNA: TGTGCCAGCAGCCACGGGAGGGGGATGAACACCGGGGAGCTGTTTTTT; CDR3 protein: CASSHGRGMNTGELFF
J gene: TRBJ2-2; clone size: few; V gene: TRBV30; D gene: -; CDR3 DNA: TGTGCCTGGAGATTTGGTATTTCGGGAGGGGGCTTCGACACCGGGGAGCTGTTTTTT; CDR3 protein: CAWRFGISGGGFDTGELFF
J gene: TRBJ1-2; clone size: once; V gene: TRBV12-5; D gene: -; CDR3 DNA: TGTGCTAGTGGTGCCGGCGGGGTTAACTATGGCTACACCTTC; CDR3 protein: CASGAGGVNYGYTF
J gene: TRBJ2-2; clone size: -; V gene: TRBV5-8; D gene: -; CDR3 DNA: TGTGCCAGCAGCTCCGACCTGGGAGGGGGAGGCCTTGTAAACACCGGGGAGCTGTTTTTT; CDR3 protein: CASSSDLGGGGLVNTGELFF
J gene: TRBJ2-6; clone size: -; V gene: TRBV11-2; D gene: -; CDR3 DNA: TGTGCCAGCAGCTTAGACGTGTTCTCTGGGGCCAACGTCCTGACTTTC; CDR3 protein: CASSLDVFSGANVLTF
J gene: TRBJ1-3; clone size: -; V gene: TRBV30; D gene: TRBD1; CDR3 DNA: TGTGCCTGGAGTCTGGACAGGGCTGGAAACACCATATATTTT; CDR3 protein: CAWSLDRAGNTIYF
J gene: TRBJ1-1; clone size: -; V gene: TRBV19; D gene: TRBD1; CDR3 DNA: TGTGCCAGTAGTGGGGGACAGAAAACCACTGAAGCTTTCTTT; CDR3 protein: CASSGGQKTTEAFF
J gene: TRBJ1-2; clone size: -; V gene: TRBV6-1; D gene: -; CDR3 DNA: TGTGCCAGCAGTGTATCGGGGGGCTCCCCGGCCAACTATGGCTACACCTTC; CDR3 protein: CASSVSGGSPANYGYTF
J gene: TRBJ1-1; clone size: -; V gene: TRBV28; D gene: TRBD1; CDR3 DNA: TGTGCCAGCCGACAGGGGTTTGGGACTGAAGCTTTCTTT; CDR3 protein: CASRQGFGTEAFF
J gene: TRBJ1-1; clone size: -; V gene: TRBV4-2; D gene: TRBD1; CDR3 DNA: TGTGCCAGCAGCCAAGGACAGGGGGCTAGGACTGAAGCTTTCTTT; CDR3 protein: CASSQGQGARTEAFF
J gene: TRBJ1-4; clone size: -; V gene: TRBV24-1; D gene: -; CDR3 DNA: TGTGCCACCAGTGATTCAGATCGGGGAGGGCCTAATGAAAAACTGTTTTTT; CDR3 protein: CATSDSDRGGPNEKLFF
J gene: TRBJ1-2; clone size: -; V gene: TRBV6-5; D gene: TRBD1; CDR3 DNA: TGTGCCAGCAGTTTACAGGGGAGATTTAACTATGGCTACACCTTC; CDR3 protein: CASSLQGRFNYGYTF
J gene: TRBJ2-3; clone size: few; V gene: TRBV5-4; D gene: TRBD2; CDR3 DNA: TGTGCCAGCAGCTTGGCTAGCGGGGTTACAGATACGCAGTATTTT; CDR3 protein: CASSLASGVTDTQYF
J gene: TRBJ1-1; clone size: -; V gene: TRBV5-4; D gene: TRBD1; CDR3 DNA: TGTGCCAGCAACACAGGGGGCATGAACACTGAAGCTTTCTTT; CDR3 protein: CASNTGGMNTEAFF
J gene: TRBJ1-1; clone size: -; V gene: TRBV6-4; D gene: TRBD1; CDR3 DNA: TGTGCCAGCAGTCGGGACAGGTTGAGCACTGAAGCTTTCTTT; CDR3 protein: CASSRDRLSTEAFF
J gene: TRBJ1-3; clone size: -; V gene: TRBV9; D gene: TRBD1; CDR3 DNA: TGTGCCAGCAGCGTCAACAGGGGCCGCTCTGGAAACACCATATATTTT; CDR3 protein: CASSVNRGRSGNTIYF
J gene: TRBJ2-1; clone size: -; V gene: TRBV5-4; D gene: TRBD1; CDR3 DNA: TGTGCCAGCAGCCCACGGGGCGGGACAGGGTCCAATGAGCAGTTCTTC; CDR3 protein: CASSPRGGTGSNEQFF
J gene: TRBJ2-5; clone size: -; V gene: TRBV29-1; D gene: -; CDR3 DNA: TGCAGCGTTGAAGATTTGGAGAGTCGCTGGCCACAAGAGACCCAGTACTTC; CDR3 protein: CSVEDLESRWPQETQYF
J gene: TRBJ2-7; clone size: -; V gene: TRBV27; D gene: TRBD2; CDR3 DNA: TGTGCCAGCAGTTGCCAGCGGGGGCACTTC; CDR3 protein: CASSCQRGHF
J gene: TRBJ2-3; clone size: once; V gene: TRBV3-1/TRBV3-2; D gene: -; CDR3 DNA: TGTGCCAGCAGCCAGCCGGGCCTAGGAGGGAGCACAGATACGCAGTATTTT; CDR3 protein: CASSQPGLGGSTDTQYF
J gene: TRBJ2-7; clone size: -; V gene: TRBV6-5; D gene: -; CDR3 DNA: TGTGCCAGCCGACAGGTAGTCGGCGAGCAGTACTTC; CDR3 protein: CASRQVVGEQYF
J gene: TRBJ1-2; clone size: -; V gene: TRBV12-5; D gene: TRBD1; CDR3 DNA: TGTGCTAGTGGTTCGGACAGGGTCCGAGGCTACACCTTC; CDR3 protein: CASGSDRVRGYTF
J gene: TRBJ1-1; clone size: -; V gene: TRBV5-1; D gene: -; CDR3 DNA: TGCGCCAGCAGCTCCGGACAGTTAGGGGACACTGAAGCTTTCTTT; CDR3 protein: CASSSGQLGDTEAFF
J gene: TRBJ1-2; clone size: -; V gene: TRBV7-2; D gene: -; CDR3 DNA: TGTGCCAGCAGCTTAGCCTTGGCGCTAGCTAACTATGGCTACACCTTC; CDR3 protein: CASSLALALANYGYTF
J gene: TRBJ1-6; clone size: -; V gene: TRBV7-2; D gene: TRBD1; CDR3 DNA: TGTGCCAGCAGCTTAGAATCGCCAGGGGGTAATTCACCCCTCCACTTT; CDR3 protein: CASSLESPGGNSPLHF
J gene: TRBJ1-2; clone size: -; V gene: TRBV19; D gene: TRBD1; CDR3 DNA: TGTGCCAGTACCTCAAGGACAGGGGCCATGTCTTACTATGGCTACACCTTC; CDR3 protein: CASTSRTGAMSYYGYTF
J gene: TRBJ1-2; clone size: -; V gene: TRBV5-6; D gene: TRBD1; CDR3 DNA: TGTGCCAGCAGCTCACCCCGGACGGACAGGGAAAATAACTATGGCTACACCTTC; CDR3 protein: CASSSPRTDRENNYGYTF
J gene: TRBJ2-5; clone size: -; V gene: TRBV7-8; D gene: TRBD2; CDR3 DNA: TGTGCCAGCAGCTTAGTTTCGGGGGGGAAGGAGACCCAGTACTTC; CDR3 protein: CASSLVSGGKETQYF
J gene: TRBJ1-2; clone size: -; V gene: TRBV7-9; D gene: -; CDR3 DNA: TGTGCCAGCAGCTTATTAGGGGGTTTCTATGGCTACACCTTC; CDR3 protein: CASSLLGGFYGYTF
J gene: TRBJ1-2; clone size: -; V gene: TRBV5-6; D gene: -; CDR3 DNA: TGTGCCAGCAGCTTTGGGGCAGTTTTAGATGGCTACACCTTC; CDR3 protein: CASSFGAVLDGYTF
J gene: TRBJ1-1; clone size: -; V gene: TRBV4-2; D gene: -; CDR3 DNA: TGTGCCAGCAGCCAAGAATCCCCCAGGGTCCCTGAAGCTTTCTTT; CDR3 protein: CASSQESPRVPEAFF
J gene: TRBJ1-6; clone size: few; V gene: TRBV2; D gene: TRBD1; CDR3 DNA: TGTGCCAGCAGAGATGACAGGGGAAATTCACCCCTCCACTTT; CDR3 protein: CASRDDRGNSPLHF